This passage covers 27 T cell receptor beta chains from one sample sequenced in a study of T cell repertoires in cytomegalovirus infection. One entry per CDR3 protein, called by TCRdb with MiXCR from the reads. The sample lists around 210,000 distinct CDR3 sequences, approximately 7% seen once, with more than 5.5% in the top ten. The sample consisted of PBMCs. The receptor source for this set is a human donor in good health (CMV status not recorded). Some clones in this sample may be carry-over from other donors' samples.

V gene TRBV6-6 combines with J gene TRBJ2-5; TRBD1 agrees at 8 bases. Germline V gives CDR1 MNHNY, CDR2 SVGAGI (reference sequence). V shed 2 bases and J 3 bases; nucleotides not matched to a gene: 2. The CDR3 covers 14 residues. The CDR3 DNA reads TGTGCCAGCAGTTACCCGGGACAGGAAGAGACCCAGTACTTC. Protein product: CASSYPGQEETQYF.

The table lists this clonotype with many counts. In DNA form, the CDR3 reads TGTGCCAGCAGCACTACGGGAACTTATAATTCACCCCTCCACTTT. The encoded protein is CASSTTGTYNSPLHF. The J gene is TRBJ1-6, the V gene TRBV5-8; unclear D gene. This CDR3 is 15 amino acids long. Trimming removed 4 bases at V and 4 bases at J, with 12 bases between. Germline values: CDR1 SGHTS, CDR2 YDEGEE. Drawing the rest from reference TRBV5-8 and TRBJ1-6, the complete variable domain is EAGVTQSPTHLIKTRGQQATLRCSPISGHTSVYWYQQALGLGLQFLLWYDEGEERNRGNFPPRFSGRQFPNYSSELNVNALELEDSALYLCASSTTGTYNSPLHFGNGTRLTVT.

This chain links TRBV3-1 with TRBJ1-6; 8 bases are a match to TRBD1. CDR1 and CDR2 from the germline V gene are LGHDT and YNNKEL (reference sequence). Unmatched junction bases numbered 11, after V lost 6 bases and J lost 10 bases. This CDR3 spans 15 amino acids. CDR3: CASSTGTGVDSPLHF. CDR3 sequence (DNA): TGTGCCAGCAGTACCGGGACAGGAGTTGACTCACCCCTCCACTTT.

This clonotype was seen at least ten times. The chain combines TRBV7-2 with TRBJ2-3; D gene uncertain. Germline CDR1 and CDR2: SGHTA and FQGNSA. The CDR3 contains 12 residues. V lost 5 bases to trimming and J lost 3 bases, with 6 bases between them. CDR3 protein: CASSGRTDTQYF. As DNA, the CDR3 is TGTGCCAGCAGCGGGCGTACAGATACGCAGTATTTT.

Concerning this clonotype: A read error may explain this, as a much larger clone is one base away. V usage is TRBV6-5 and J usage is TRBJ1-5; maybe TRBD1 (5 bases). With 7 bases removed from V and 1 base from J, the gap between germline ends came to 8 bases. Germline CDR1 MNHEY, CDR2 SVGAGI. The CDR3 consists of 13 residues. The CDR3, as DNA: TGTGCCAGCAATGACAGCAGCAATCAGCCCCAGCATTTT. Its protein product is CASNDSSNQPQHF.

This clonotype was picked up a small number of times. J is TRBJ2-1 and V is TRBV25-1; D tentatively fits TRBD1 or TRBD2 (5 bases each). Germline V gene data show CDR1 as MGHDK and CDR2 as SYGVNS. Trimming took off 7 bases at V and 4 bases at J, with 8 bases between the two ends. This CDR3 spans 12 amino acids. The CDR3 sequence: CASTEGYNEQFF. The CDR3 nucleotides are TGTGCCAGCACCGAGGGGTACAATGAGCAGTTCTTC.

This clonotype was seen ten or more times. The V gene is TRBV6-1, the J gene TRBJ2-1; 11 nucleotides align to TRBD2. The junction had 7 bases not matched to a gene; V was cut back by 0 bases and J by 0 bases. From germline, CDR1 is MNHNS and CDR2 SASEGT. The CDR3 extends over 19 amino acids. CDR3 bases: TGTGCCAGCAGTGAAGCGTCTAGCGGGGGGAAAAGCTCCTACAATGAGCAGTTCTTC. Residues: CASSEASSGGKSSYNEQFF.

This clonotype came up many times. This chain uses TRBV7-9 with TRBJ2-7; D not certain. Germline CDR1 reads SEHNR; CDR2 reads FQNEAQ (reference sequence). The length of the CDR3 is 12 residues. Trimming stripped 3 bases from V and 2 bases from J, with 5 bases between. The CDR3 here is CASSFDTYEQYF. In DNA form, the CDR3 reads TGTGCCAGCAGCTTCGACACCTACGAGCAGTACTTC.

This clonotype was recorded many times. The V gene is TRBV7-2, the J gene TRBJ2-7; maybe TRBD1 (5 bases). CDR1 is SGHTA and CDR2 is FQGNSA in the germline V gene. The CDR3 totals 15 residues. Between the trimmed V and J ends, which lost 2 bases and 2 bases, there was a span of 13 bases. The chain's CDR3 is CASSLNNPGTYEQYF. The CDR3 region has the DNA TGTGCCAGCAGCTTAAACAACCCAGGGACCTACGAGCAGTACTTC.

This clonotype was seen at least ten times. V is TRBV20-1 and J is TRBJ2-1; D ambiguous. V was trimmed by 3 bases and J by 5 bases, leaving 20 bases between them. Germline values: CDR1 DFQATT, CDR2 SNEGSKA (reference sequence). The CDR3 extends over 16 amino acids. The CDR3 is CSASPPRAPRNNEQFF. CDR3 nucleotides: TGCAGTGCTAGCCCCCCCCGGGCCCCGCGGAACAATGAGCAGTTCTTC.

This clonotype has a count of ten or more. One end of the junction fails to match germline, which may point to a read error. This chain connects TRBV7-7 to TRBJ2-5; no clear D. This CDR3 has 13 amino acids. Germline V lookup: CDR1 SSHAT, CDR2 FNYEAQ (reference sequence). The CDR3 nucleotides are TGTGCTAGCAGCTTAAAGTTACAAGAGACCCAGTACTTC. Translated, it gives CASSLKLQETQYF.

This clonotype showed up many times. This chain links TRBV7-6 with TRBJ1-1; 7 nucleotides align to TRBD1. CDR3 length: 14 residues. Germline loops: CDR1 SGHVS, CDR2 FNYEAQ. The V segment lost 3 bases and the J segment 3 bases; nucleotides outside the gene matches: 4. The CDR3 DNA sequence: TGTGCCAGCAGCTTTCCCGGGACAGACACTGAAGCTTTCTTT. Protein sequence: CASSFPGTDTEAFF.

This clonotype was found many times. The CDR3 protein is CASSLASGTFYNEQFF. CDR3 sequence (DNA): TGTGCCAGCAGCTTGGCTAGCGGTACCTTTTACAATGAGCAGTTCTTC. This chain uses TRBV7-2 with TRBJ2-1; 7 nucleotides align to TRBD2. Trimming removed 3 bases from V and 4 bases from J; junction bases left unmatched: 9. The CDR3 contains 16 residues. The germline CDR1 and CDR2 sequences are SGHTA and FQGNSA.

This clonotype was seen more than once but under ten times. V usage is TRBV28 and J usage is TRBJ2-7; D call uncertain. This CDR3 region has 13 residues. Germline V lookup: CDR1 MDHEN, CDR2 SYDVKM. V was cut by 6 bases and J by 4 bases, with 13 bases left in between. The CDR3 coding sequence is TGTGCCAGCAGAGAGACGGGTGGGTACGAGCAGTACTTC. This translates into CASRETGGYEQYF.

This clonotype was observed a few times. This sequence joins TRBV6-5 and TRBJ1-3; D might be TRBD1 (6 bases). Germline V CDR1 and CDR2: MNHEY, SVGAGI. Trimming pared 6 bases from V and 2 bases from J, leaving 17 bases between. The CDR3 is 16 amino acids. In DNA form, the CDR3 reads TGTGCCAGCAGCCCGGAAGGGGGGCGACCTGGAAACACCATATATTTT. Translating gives CASSPEGGRPGNTIYF.

This clonotype was counted a few times. This rearrangement joins TRBV6-2 or TRBV6-3 to TRBJ1-6; D call uncertain. V gave up 7 bases and J gave up 2 bases, with 18 bases separating them. CDR3 size: 17 residues. Germline-derived CDR1 and CDR2 are MNHEY and SVGEGT. In nucleotides, the CDR3 is TGTGCCAGCATTCCCCCCCCGGGAGTGCCCTATAATTCACCCCTCCACTTT. Translated: CASIPPPGVPYNSPLHF.

This clonotype showed up many times. This chain connects TRBV7-2 to TRBJ2-2; 7 nucleotides match TRBD1. Unmatched junction bases numbered 10, after V lost 5 bases and J lost 4 bases. This CDR3 is built from 16 residues. In germline, CDR1 is SGHTA, CDR2 FQGNSA. CDR3 residues: CASSQNRGLSTGELFF. CDR3 in DNA: TGTGCCAGCAGCCAGAATAGGGGGCTTTCCACCGGGGAGCTGTTTTTT.

The sample holds many counts of this clonotype. The chain has TRBV4-1 and TRBJ1-2; TRBD1 agrees at 10 bases. CDR3 size: 16 residues. Germline lookup yields CDR1 MGHRA and CDR2 YSYEKL. V was clipped by 1 base and J by 2 bases; unmatched bases: 4. The CDR3, as DNA: TGCGCCAGCAGCCAAGTTCAGGGACAGGGGAACTATGGCTACACCTTC. As protein: CASSQVQGQGNYGYTF.

The table lists this clonotype with many counts. The chain recombines TRBV15 with TRBJ1-6, with D perhaps matching TRBD1 (5 bases). V lost 5 bases, J lost 8 bases, and 13 bases lay in between. Germline CDR1 is LNHNV and CDR2 is YYDKDF (reference sequence). The CDR3 sequence is 14 residues long. The CDR3 DNA follows: TGTGCCACCAGCGGCGGGACGGATTATTCACCCCTCCACTTT. The encoded protein is CATSGGTDYSPLHF. The variable domain in full, completed from reference TRBV15 and TRBJ1-6, reads DAMVIQNPRYQVTQFGKPVTLSCSQTLNHNVMYWYQQKSSQAPKLLFHYYDKDFNNEADTPDNFQSRRPNTSFCFLDIRSPGLGDTAMYLCATSGGTDYSPLHFGNGTRLTVT.

The V call is TRBV20-1, the J call TRBJ2-3; TRBD1 aligns across 7 bases. With V trimmed by 2 bases and J by 2 bases, 7 bases remained unmatched. The CDR3 contains 15 residues. Germline values: CDR1 DFQATT, CDR2 SNEGSKA (reference sequence). In DNA form, the CDR3 reads TGCAGTGCTAGAAAGTTGGGACAGAACACAGATACGCAGTATTTT. It yields the protein CSARKLGQNTDTQYF.

This clonotype was picked up many times. The rearrangement links TRBV20-1 to TRBJ1-2; D not resolved. V was cut by 0 bases and J by 8 bases, with 13 bases left in between. Germline CDR1 reads DFQATT; CDR2 reads SNEGSKA (reference sequence). The CDR3 runs to 13 residues. The CDR3 DNA sequence: TGCAGTGCTAGAGATCCTCTTGGAGCGGGCTACACCTTC. The encoded protein is CSARDPLGAGYTF.

This clonotype was recorded many times. This chain links TRBV19 with TRBJ1-1; 7 bases fit TRBD1. V was pared by 6 bases and J by 4 bases, with 8 bases of the junction left unmatched. The V gene's germline CDR1 is LNHDA and CDR2 SQIVND (reference sequence). The CDR3 runs to 14 residues. The CDR3 sequence is CASSLDRDRTEAFF. The CDR3 bases are TGTGCCAGTAGCCTAGACAGGGATCGCACTGAAGCTTTCTTT.

This clonotype has a count of ten or more. This chain connects TRBV27 to TRBJ2-7; 12 bases are shared with TRBD2. After removal of 5 bases from V and 2 bases from J, the junction contained 7 bases not matched to a gene. Germline V lookup: CDR1 MNHEY, CDR2 SMNVEV (reference sequence). This CDR3 contains 16 residues. CDR3 residues: CASSPLAGGFTYEQYF. The CDR3 bases are TGTGCCAGCAGTCCCCTAGCGGGGGGGTTCACCTACGAGCAGTACTTC.

This clonotype occurred many times. The J gene is TRBJ1-1, the V gene TRBV12-3 or TRBV12-4; D ambiguous. The CDR3 totals 14 residues. V was clipped by 7 bases and J by 3 bases, with 15 bases between them. The CDR3 nucleotides read TGTGCCAGCAACGCTAGGGTAGTTGACACTGAAGCTTTCTTT. It yields the protein CASNARVVDTEAFF.

The chain combines TRBV20-1 with TRBJ2-5; D is undetermined. This CDR3 contains 13 residues. With 2 bases removed from V and 4 bases from J, the gap between germline ends came to 11 bases. Looked up from germline, CDR1 is DFQATT and CDR2 is SNEGSKA (reference sequence). DNA for the CDR3: TGCAGTGCTAGATATCCCAGTGTAGAGACCCAGTACTTC. This gives the protein CSARYPSVETQYF.

This clonotype was seen repeatedly, ten times or more. CDR3 in amino acids: CASSQAGGGDGVYGYTF. The CDR3, as DNA: TGCGCCAGCAGCCAAGCGGGAGGGGGAGATGGCGTCTATGGCTACACCTTC. The genes are TRBV4-3 and TRBJ1-2; a weak D match, TRBD1 (6 bases). Looked up from germline, CDR1 is LGHNA and CDR2 is YSLEER. The CDR3 has 17 amino acids. The V end lost 1 base, the J end lost 4 bases, and 19 bases lay between the germline ends.

This clonotype was detected many times. J is TRBJ1-1 and V is TRBV5-1, with D tentatively TRBD1 (6 bases). The V and J ends lost 1 base and 0 bases respectively, with 16 bases between them. CDR3 size: 17 residues. Germline CDR1 is SGHRS and CDR2 is YFSETQ. The CDR3 DNA follows: TGCGCCAGCAGCTTGCAGACCCCCGGGACACTGAACACTGAAGCTTTCTTT. Translation: CASSLQTPGTLNTEAFF. Full variable domain (missing parts from reference TRBV5-1 and TRBJ1-1): KAGVTQTPRYLIKTRGQQVTLSCSPISGHRSVSWYQQTPGQGLQFLFEYFSETQRNKGNFPGRFSGRQFSNSRSEMNVSTLELGDSALYLCASSLQTPGTLNTEAFFGQGTRLTVV.